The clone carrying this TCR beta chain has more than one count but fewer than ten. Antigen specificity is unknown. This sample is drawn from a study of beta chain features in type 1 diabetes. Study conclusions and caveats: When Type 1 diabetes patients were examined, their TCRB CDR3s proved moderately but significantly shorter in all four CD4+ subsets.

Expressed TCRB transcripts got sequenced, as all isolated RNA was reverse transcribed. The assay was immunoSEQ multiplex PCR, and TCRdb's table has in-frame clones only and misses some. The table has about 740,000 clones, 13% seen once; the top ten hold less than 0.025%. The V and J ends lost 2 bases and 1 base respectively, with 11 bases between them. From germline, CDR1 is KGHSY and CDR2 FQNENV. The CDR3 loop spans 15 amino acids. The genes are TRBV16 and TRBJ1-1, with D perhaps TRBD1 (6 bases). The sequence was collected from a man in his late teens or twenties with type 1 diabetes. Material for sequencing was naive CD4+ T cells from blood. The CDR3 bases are TGTGCCAGCAGCCAACGTGAGGGGGGGAACACTGAAGCTTTCTTT. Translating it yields CASSQREGGNTEAFF.